This TCR beta chain is drawn from a study of blood T cell repertoires in COVID-19 (TCRdb year 2020). Study-level background: Samples covering the acute and convalescent phases of COVID-19 were provided by collaborators in the United States, Italy and Spain. The prospective study material was composed of cDNA or gDNA derived from T cells, B-cell-depleted T cells, or PBMCs. Deeply sampled blood TCRbeta repertoires from subjects exposed to, actively infected with, or recovered from COVID-19 were included in the dataset. A freely available public database, intended as a resource for researchers studying the immune response to SARS-CoV-2, is where the repertoires were released. Samples came from the ongoing ImmuneRACE study (first 160 participants) plus 1,254 subjects from 6 global collaborators. A de-identified subject ID, COVID-19 status, age in years and sex were almost always included in the sample metadata. Where HLA class I and class II types were available, the types were taken from metadata supplied by the sample provider, not from assay-based typing. Findings and caveats that apply to the study as a whole: The amount of clinical and demographic metadata varied by source and participant and was provided uncurated.

Collaborating institutions collected whole blood in K2EDTA tubes following their own protocols. For TCRbeta analysis, collaborator samples were shipped as frozen whole blood, as isolated PBMCs, or as DNA extracted from either sample type. There are a few counts of this clone. This receptor's antigen is unknown. No per-base quality is available; no much larger clone lies one base away. TCRbeta CDR3 regions were amplified from genomic DNA using the immunoSEQ Assay, a bias-controlled multiplex PCR. The original methods were these. The number of nucleated cells in each sample was estimated by amplification of reference gene primers within the assay. To quantify the absolute abundance of each unique TCRbeta CDR3 rearrangement, sequence reads were collapsed and filtered. Productive Simpson clonality was computed per sample as the square root of Simpson's diversity index over productive rearrangements. TCRdb holds this immuneACCESS table with in-frame rearrangements only. Some clones are missing; in checked studies, unresolved V genes explain under half, and the rest has no known cause. D and trimming come from the DNA, and the V and J calls and clone size come from that table. A total of roughly 53,000 clones appear in this sample, about 80% of them only once. Together, the top ten hold 11% to 15% of the sample.

From the cysteine through the phenylalanine, the CDR3 covers 13 amino acids. The entry retains the CDR3 DNA only, 39 bases that are in frame from base 1. Sequences SQVTM (CDR1) and ANQGSEA (CDR2) are obtained from the germline V gene. Trimming accounts for 7 bases at V and 0 bases at J, while the number of junction bases matched to no gene is 4. The chain couples TRBV29-1 to TRBJ2-7, with TRBD2 matching 9 junction bases. The sequence was collected from a human donor in a cohort sampled during active COVID-19. Sequencing input: peripheral blood. The CDR3 loop reads CSASGGNSYEQYF. The nucleotides read TGCAGCGCCAGCGGGGGGAACTCCTACGAGCAGTACTTC.